This TCR beta chain is from a study of spatial heterogeneity in lung cancer. Via MiXCR, TCRdb re-called the 5' RACE reads, giving one row per CDR3 protein. The repertoire holds 77,000 or so distinct CDR3 sequences, with around 21% as singletons. Noted time point: sample taken at primary tumor resection. In each case, whole RNA from tumor, nontumor lung or frozen PBMC was sequenced unsorted. This clonotype was observed many times. Germline assignment: CDR1 KGHSH and CDR2 LQKENI. V lost 5 bases to trimming and J lost 5 bases; unmatched junction nucleotides: 9. The length of the CDR3 is 15 residues. Source: PBMCs, taken at surgery. This chain links TRBV18 with TRBJ1-1, with 9 bases identical to TRBD1. The TCR originated in a male donor with early-stage non-small cell lung cancer. This chain's CDR3 is CASSSGQGLGTEAFF. The CDR3 DNA reads as TGTGCCAGCTCATCGGGACAGGGTTTGGGGACTGAAGCTTTCTTT.